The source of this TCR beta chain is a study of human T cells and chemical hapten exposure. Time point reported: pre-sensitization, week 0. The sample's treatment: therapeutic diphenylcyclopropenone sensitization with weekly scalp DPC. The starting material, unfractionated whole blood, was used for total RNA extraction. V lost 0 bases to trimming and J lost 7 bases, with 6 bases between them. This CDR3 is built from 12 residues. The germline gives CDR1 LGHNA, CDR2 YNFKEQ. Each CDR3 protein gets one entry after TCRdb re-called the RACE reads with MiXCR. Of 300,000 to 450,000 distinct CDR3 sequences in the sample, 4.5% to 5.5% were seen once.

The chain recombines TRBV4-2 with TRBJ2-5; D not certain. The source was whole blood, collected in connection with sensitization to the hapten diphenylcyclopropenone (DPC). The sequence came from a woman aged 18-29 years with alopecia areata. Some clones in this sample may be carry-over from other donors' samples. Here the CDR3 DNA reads TGTGCCAGCAGCCAAGAAAAAGGGACCCAGTACTTC. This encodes CASSQEKGTQYF.